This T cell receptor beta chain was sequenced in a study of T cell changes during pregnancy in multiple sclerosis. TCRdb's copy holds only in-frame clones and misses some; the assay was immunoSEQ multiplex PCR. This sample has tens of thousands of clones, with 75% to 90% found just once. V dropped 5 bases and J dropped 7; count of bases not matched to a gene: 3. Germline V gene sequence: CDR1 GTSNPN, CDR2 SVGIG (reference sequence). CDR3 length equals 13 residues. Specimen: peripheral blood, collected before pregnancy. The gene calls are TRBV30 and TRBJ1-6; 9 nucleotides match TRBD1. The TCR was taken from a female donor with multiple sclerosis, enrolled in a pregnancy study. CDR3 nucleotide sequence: TGTGCCTGGTCCGGGACAGGGAATTCACCCCTCCACTTT. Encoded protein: CAWSGTGNSPLHF.